A selection of T cell receptor beta chains follows, all from one sample in a study of CD4 T cells in relation to SARS-CoV-2 and coronaviruses. The antigens these receptors bind are not known. Libraries were prepared by immunoSEQ multiplex PCR; TCRdb keeps only in-frame clonotypes and omits some of them. The repertoire holds 24,000 or so clones, with more than 60% as singletons. The specimen sequenced was CD4+ T cells from PBMCs, cultured in vitro. The receptors derive from a human donor in good health. The CDR3 runs from the conserved cysteine through the conserved F or W. Each record gives: D gene, clone size, J gene, V gene, CDR3 DNA, CDR3 protein. D genes are given only for firm matches. The size entry is marked missing in some rows and otherwise reads once, few, many or a size class.

>NA|NA|TRBJ1-4|TRBV30
TGTGCCTGGAGTCCAGGGGATAATGAAAAACTGTTTTTT
CAWSPGDNEKLFF
>NA|NA|TRBJ2-1|TRBV6-5
TGTGCCAGCAGCAATCGTGGTGAGCAGTTCTTC
CASSNRGEQFF
>NA|NA|TRBJ2-3|TRBV7-2
TGTGCCAGCAGCTTATACACAGATACGCAGTATTTT
CASSLYTDTQYF
>TRBD1|NA|TRBJ2-7|TRBV30
TGTGCCTGGAGTGTAGGGTCCGGGACAGGGATCTACGAGCAGTACTTC
CAWSVGSGTGIYEQYF
>TRBD2|NA|TRBJ2-1|TRBV6-5
TGTGCCAGCAGTTACTTAGGACTAGTCGGGGAGCAGTTCTTC
CASSYLGLVGEQFF
>NA|NA|TRBJ2-1|TRBV11-2
TGTGCCAGCAGCCTAGTTGGCGGGAAGGTAGTTGAGCAGTTCTTC
CASSLVGGKVVEQFF
>NA|NA|TRBJ1-2|TRBV18
TGTGCCAGCTCACCACAGGGGGAGGTCTATGGCTACACCTTC
CASSPQGEVYGYTF
>NA|NA|TRBJ2-2|TRBV3-1/TRBV3-2
TGTGCCAGCAGCTCCACAACGAACACCGGGGAGCTGTTTTTT
CASSSTTNTGELFF
>NA|NA|TRBJ2-7|TRBV19
TGTGCCAGTAGTATTGGATCCTACGAGCAGTACTTC
CASSIGSYEQYF
>NA|NA|TRBJ1-2|TRBV10-3
TGTGCCATCAGTGAAGAACCCAACTATGGCTACACCTTC
CAISEEPNYGYTF
>NA|NA|TRBJ1-2|TRBV11-2
TGTGCCAGCAGCCTACGTCGCGGGACGGGCTACATGGTCTTC
CASSLRRGTGYMVF
>NA|NA|TRBJ1-1|TRBV28
TGTGCCACCACAGGGACGACAGCAGGCAGAGACACTGAAGCTTTCTTT
CATTGTTAGRDTEAFF
>NA|NA|TRBJ2-6|TRBV6-1
TGTGCCAGCAGTGAAGCGCAATCTGGGGCCAACGTCCTGACTTTC
CASSEAQSGANVLTF
>NA|NA|TRBJ2-7|TRBV6-5
TGTGCCAGCAGTTACTTCAGAGGCGAGCAGTACTTC
CASSYFRGEQYF
>NA|NA|TRBJ2-3|TRBV7-9
TGTGCCAGCCTGGGAAGAGGGGGGGTCACAGATACGCAGTATTTT
CASLGRGGVTDTQYF
>NA|NA|TRBJ2-2|TRBV4-1
TGCGCCAGCAGCCCCCTTGGCGGGGAGCTGTTTTTT
CASSPLGGELFF
>TRBD2|few|TRBJ2-1|TRBV7-9
TGTGCCAGCAGCCTAAATGGGGTTAGCGGGACCTACAATGAGCAGTTCTTC
CASSLNGVSGTYNEQFF
>NA|NA|TRBJ1-2|TRBV7-9
TGTGCCAGCAGCTTAGGCGGGCTGGGCTATGGCTACACCTTC
CASSLGGLGYGYTF
>NA|NA|TRBJ1-2|TRBV19
TGTGCCAGTAGTCTCTGGGGATACGAGAATTATGGCTACACCTTC
CASSLWGYENYGYTF
>NA|few|TRBJ2-7|TRBV6-2/TRBV6-3
TGTGCCAGCAGTTACATTTGGGGGCACGAGCAGTACTTC
CASSYIWGHEQYF
>TRBD2|NA|TRBJ2-4|TRBV30
TGTGCCTGGCAGGTTGGCGGGAGGGAAAACATTCAGTACTTC
CAWQVGGRENIQYF
>NA|NA|TRBJ2-7|TRBV11-2
TGTGCCAGCAGCCCGGTCAACAGGGTCTACGAGCAGTACTTC
CASSPVNRVYEQYF